This T cell receptor beta chain was sequenced in a study of identical twins. Study findings and constraints: Alpha sequences that were out-of-frame and twin-shared showed an excess of low generation probability. Conclusions were drawn cross-sectionally by statistical analysis, without following the same donors.

cDNA carried unique molecular identifiers, and a universal primer site was added by template switching. TCRdb reprocessed the 5' RACE reads with MiXCR, giving one entry per CDR3 protein. The table includes 1.5 million or so distinct CDR3 sequences, around a third detected once. Trimming took 2 bases from V and 3 from J; bases not matched to a gene: 3. Per germline, CDR1 DFQATT and CDR2 SNEGSKA (reference sequence). The CDR3 is made up of 13 amino acids. A word on this clonotype: Its antigen is not known.

The source of this sequence is a newborn girl in good health. The sequenced material came from cord blood. The J gene is TRBJ1-2, the V gene TRBV20-1; 7 positions match TRBD1. The chain's CDR3 is CSARRGTDYGYTF. Written as DNA, the CDR3 is TGCAGTGCTAGAAGGGGGACAGACTATGGCTACACCTTC.